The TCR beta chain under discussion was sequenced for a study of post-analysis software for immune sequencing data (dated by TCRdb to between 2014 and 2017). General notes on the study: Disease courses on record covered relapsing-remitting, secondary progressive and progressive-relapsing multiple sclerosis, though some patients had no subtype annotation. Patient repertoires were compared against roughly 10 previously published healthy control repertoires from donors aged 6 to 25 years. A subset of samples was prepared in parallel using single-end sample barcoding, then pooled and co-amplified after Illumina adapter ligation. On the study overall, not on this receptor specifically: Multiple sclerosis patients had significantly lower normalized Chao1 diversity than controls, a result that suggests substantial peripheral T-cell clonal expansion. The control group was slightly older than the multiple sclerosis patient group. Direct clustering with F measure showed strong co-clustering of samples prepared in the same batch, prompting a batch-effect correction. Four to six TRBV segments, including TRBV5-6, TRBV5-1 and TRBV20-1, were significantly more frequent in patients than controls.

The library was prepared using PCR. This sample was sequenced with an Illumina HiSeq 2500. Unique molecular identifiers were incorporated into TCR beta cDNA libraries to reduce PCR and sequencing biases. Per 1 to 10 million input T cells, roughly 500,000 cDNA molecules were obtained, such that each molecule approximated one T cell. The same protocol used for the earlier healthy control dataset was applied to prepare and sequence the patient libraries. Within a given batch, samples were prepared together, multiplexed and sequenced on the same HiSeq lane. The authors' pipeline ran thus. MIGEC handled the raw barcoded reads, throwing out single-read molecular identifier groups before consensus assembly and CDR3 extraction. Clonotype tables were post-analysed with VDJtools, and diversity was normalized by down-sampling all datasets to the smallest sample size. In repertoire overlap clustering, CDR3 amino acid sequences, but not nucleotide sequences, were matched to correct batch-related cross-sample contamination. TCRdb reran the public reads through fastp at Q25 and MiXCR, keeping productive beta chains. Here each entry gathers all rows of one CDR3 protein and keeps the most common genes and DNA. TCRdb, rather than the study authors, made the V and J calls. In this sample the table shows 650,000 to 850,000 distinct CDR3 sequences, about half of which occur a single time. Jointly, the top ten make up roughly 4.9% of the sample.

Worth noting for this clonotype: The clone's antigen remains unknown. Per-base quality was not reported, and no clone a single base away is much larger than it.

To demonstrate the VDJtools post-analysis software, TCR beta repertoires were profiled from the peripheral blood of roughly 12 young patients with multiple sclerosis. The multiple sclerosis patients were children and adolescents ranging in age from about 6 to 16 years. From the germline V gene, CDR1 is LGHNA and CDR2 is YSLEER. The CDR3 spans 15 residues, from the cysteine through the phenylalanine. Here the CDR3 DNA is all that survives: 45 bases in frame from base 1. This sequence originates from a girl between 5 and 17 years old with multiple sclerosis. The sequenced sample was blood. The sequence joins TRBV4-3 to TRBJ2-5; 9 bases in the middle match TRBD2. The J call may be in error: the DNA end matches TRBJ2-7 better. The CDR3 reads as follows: CASSQELAGIYEQYF. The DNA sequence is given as TGCGCCAGCAGCCAAGAACTAGCGGGTATATACGAGCAGTACTTC.